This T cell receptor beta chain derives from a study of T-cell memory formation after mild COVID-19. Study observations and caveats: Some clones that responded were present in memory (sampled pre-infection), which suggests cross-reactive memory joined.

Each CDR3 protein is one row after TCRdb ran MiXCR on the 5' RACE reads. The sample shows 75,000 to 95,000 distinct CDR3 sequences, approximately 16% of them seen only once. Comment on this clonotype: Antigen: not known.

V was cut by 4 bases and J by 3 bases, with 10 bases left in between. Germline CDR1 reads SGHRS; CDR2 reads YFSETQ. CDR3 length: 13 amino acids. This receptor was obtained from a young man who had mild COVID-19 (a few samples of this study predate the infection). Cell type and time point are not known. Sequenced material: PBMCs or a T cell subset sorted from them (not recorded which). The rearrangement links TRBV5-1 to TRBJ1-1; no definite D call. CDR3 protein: CASSPTVYTEAFF. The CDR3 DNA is TGCGCCAGCAGCCCGACGGTGTACACTGAAGCTTTCTTT.